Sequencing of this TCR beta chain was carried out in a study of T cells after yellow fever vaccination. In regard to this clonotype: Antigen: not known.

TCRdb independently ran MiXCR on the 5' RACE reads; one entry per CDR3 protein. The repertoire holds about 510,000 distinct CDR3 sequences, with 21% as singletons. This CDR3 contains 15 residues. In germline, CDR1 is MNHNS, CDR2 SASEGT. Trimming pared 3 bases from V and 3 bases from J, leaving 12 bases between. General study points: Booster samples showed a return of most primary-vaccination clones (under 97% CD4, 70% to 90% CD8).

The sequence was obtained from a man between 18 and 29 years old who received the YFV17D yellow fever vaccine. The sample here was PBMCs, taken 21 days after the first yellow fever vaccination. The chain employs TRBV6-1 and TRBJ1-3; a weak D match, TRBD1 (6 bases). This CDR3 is CASSEWGLFGNTIYF. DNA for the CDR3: TGTGCCAGCAGTGAGTGGGGGCTGTTTGGAAACACCATATATTTT.